This TCR beta chain was found in a study of cytomegalovirus exposure and HLA in healthy donors. Study summary: Earlier, some 180 million T cells were analyzed, and 90 million to 140 million unique TCR beta sequences were found among them. Study-wide points: CMV serostatus was the only immune exposure information that was available. The authors listed some 160 TCR beta chains as cytomegalovirus-associated.

Amplification used 60 Vbeta primers and 13 Jbeta primers. TCRdb's copy holds only in-frame clones and misses some; the assay was immunoSEQ multiplex PCR. The profile covers around 130,000 clones, with roughly two thirds appearing a single time and 1.6% taken by the ten largest. In its sample, this clone was seen a few times. No antigen is known for it. Germline trimming cut 0 bases from V and 0 bases from J; bases unmatched to any gene: 8. Germline V gives CDR1 SGHTS, CDR2 YDEGEE. The CDR3 is made up of 17 amino acids. The clonotype was recovered from a man aged 25-45 years in good health and CMV-seropositive. Sample: PBMCs. The chain links TRBV5-8 to TRBJ2-7; TRBD2 agrees at 8 bases. For the CDR3, the DNA is TGTGCCAGCAGCTTGGCCCTTGGGACTAGGGGCTCCTACGAGCAGTACTTC. The encoded protein is CASSLALGTRGSYEQYF.